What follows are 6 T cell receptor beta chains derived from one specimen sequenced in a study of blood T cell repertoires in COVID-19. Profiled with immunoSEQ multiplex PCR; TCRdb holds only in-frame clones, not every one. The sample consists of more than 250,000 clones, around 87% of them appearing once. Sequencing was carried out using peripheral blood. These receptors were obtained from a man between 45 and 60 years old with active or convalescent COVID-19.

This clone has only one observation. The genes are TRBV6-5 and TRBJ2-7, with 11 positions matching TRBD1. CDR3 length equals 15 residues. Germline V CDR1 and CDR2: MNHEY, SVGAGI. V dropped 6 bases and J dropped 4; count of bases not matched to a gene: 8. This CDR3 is CASRGAGTGGYEQYF. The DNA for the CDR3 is TGTGCCAGCAGGGGAGCCGGGACAGGGGGATACGAGCAGTACTTC.

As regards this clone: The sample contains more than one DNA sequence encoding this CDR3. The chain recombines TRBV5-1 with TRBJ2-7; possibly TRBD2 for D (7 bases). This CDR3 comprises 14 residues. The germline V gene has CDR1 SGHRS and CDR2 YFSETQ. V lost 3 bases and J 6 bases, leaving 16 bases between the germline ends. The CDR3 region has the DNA TGCGCCAGCAGCTGGTCCGGGGGGCAGGTCGAGCAGTACTTC. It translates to CASSWSGGQVEQYF.

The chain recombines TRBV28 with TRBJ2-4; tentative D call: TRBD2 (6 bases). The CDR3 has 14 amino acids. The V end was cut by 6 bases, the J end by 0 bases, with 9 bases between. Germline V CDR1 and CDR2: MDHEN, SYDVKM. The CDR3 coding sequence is TGTGCCAGCAGGGCGGGGTTAGCCAAAAACATTCAGTACTTC. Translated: CASRAGLAKNIQYF. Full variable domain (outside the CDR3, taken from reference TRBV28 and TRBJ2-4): DVKVTQSSRYLVKRTGEKVFLECVQDMDHENMFWYRQDPGLGLRLIYFSYDVKMKEKGDIPEGYSVSREKKERFSLILESASTNQTSMYLCASRAGLAKNIQYFGAGTRLSVL.

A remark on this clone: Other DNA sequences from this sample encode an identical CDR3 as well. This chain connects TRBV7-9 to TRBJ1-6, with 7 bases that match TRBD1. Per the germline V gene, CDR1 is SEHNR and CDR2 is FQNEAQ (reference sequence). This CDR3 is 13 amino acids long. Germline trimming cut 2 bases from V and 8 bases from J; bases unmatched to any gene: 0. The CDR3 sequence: CASSLTGDSPLHF. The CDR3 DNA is TGTGCCAGCAGCTTAACAGGGGATTCACCCCTCCACTTT.

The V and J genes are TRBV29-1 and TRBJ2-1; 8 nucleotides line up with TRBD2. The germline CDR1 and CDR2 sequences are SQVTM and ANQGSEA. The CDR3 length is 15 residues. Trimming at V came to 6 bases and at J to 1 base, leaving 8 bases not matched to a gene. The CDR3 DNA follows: TGCAGCGTCACGGGAGGGGGAAGATCCTACAATGAGCAGTTCTTC. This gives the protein CSVTGGGRSYNEQFF.

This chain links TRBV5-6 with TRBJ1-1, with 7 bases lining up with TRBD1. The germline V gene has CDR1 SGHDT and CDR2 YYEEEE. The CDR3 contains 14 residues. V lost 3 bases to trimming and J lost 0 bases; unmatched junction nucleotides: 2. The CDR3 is CASSYGQVNTEAFF. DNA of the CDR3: TGTGCCAGCAGCTACGGACAGGTGAACACTGAAGCTTTCTTT.